The subject of this entry is one T cell receptor beta chain. Participant age was about 18 to 89 years, and participants resided in 24 US areas. Cohort allocation depended upon clinical history that participants reported. This record comes from a study of blood T cell repertoires in COVID-19. Overall study: In each case, the material was cDNA or gDNA derived from T cells, B-cell-depleted T cells, or PBMCs.

The CDR3 totals 16 residues. Unmatched junction bases numbered 17, after V lost 1 base and J lost 14 bases. Germline V gene sequence: CDR1 SGHTA, CDR2 FQGNSA. Authors' analysis steps: Nucleated cell counts were estimated from reference gene primer amplification. The repertoire was sequenced with immunoSEQ multiplex PCR; TCRdb's copy has only in-frame clones and lacks some. The V and J calls and the clone size are those of that table, but D and trimming were determined from the DNA. The sample yields fewer than 200,000 clones, around four fifths seen once. This chain joins TRBV7-2 and TRBJ2-1; 7 bases match TRBD1. The sequenced sample was PBMCs or T cells enriched from blood (not recorded which). This receptor was identified in a woman aged 50 to 60 in a cohort exposed to, infected with or recovered from COVID-19 (not recorded which). The chain's CDR3 is CASSLETGPLMNVEFF. The CDR3 DNA reads TGTGCCAGCAGCTTAGAGACAGGGCCCTTGATGAATGTAGAGTTCTTC.